A single sample is the source of the 21 T cell receptor beta chains below, sequenced in a study of OX40 agonist ivuxolimab in advanced cancers. TCRdb's table, derived via immunoSEQ multiplex PCR, lists solely in-frame clones and lacks some. The data show about 51,000 clones, about nine tenths seen once. Sequencing used CD4+ or CD8+ T cells sorted from blood, obtained in a trial of the OX40 agonist ivuxolimab. Receptors were obtained from an adult with an advanced solid tumor such as melanoma, head and neck, liver or kidney cancer.

The gene calls are TRBV13 and TRBJ2-4, with D perhaps assigned TRBD1 or TRBD2 (5 bases each). Germline-derived CDR1 and CDR2 are PRHDT and FYEKMQ (reference sequence). CDR3 length: 15 amino acids. Trimming left V 5 bases short and J 0 bases short, with 11 bases between. For the CDR3, the DNA is TGTGCCAGCAGCCTCGGGGCACTAGCCAAAAACATTCAGTACTTC. This sequence encodes CASSLGALAKNIQYF.

CDR3 sequence reads: CASSVGSNGETQYF. As DNA, the CDR3 is TGTGCCAGCAGCGTAGGGTCAAACGGGGAGACCCAGTACTTC. V and J are TRBV9 and TRBJ2-5; D is undetermined. Trimming shortened V by 0 bases and J by 5 bases, and 11 bases separated the two germline ends. This CDR3 contains 14 residues. CDR1 and CDR2 (germline): SGDLS, YYNGEE. The full variable domain, rest sourced from reference TRBV9 and TRBJ2-5, is DSGVTQTPKHLITATGQRVTLRCSPRSGDLSVYWYQQSLDQGLQFLIQYYNGEERAKGNILERFSAQQFPDLHSELNLSSLELGDSALYFCASSVGSNGETQYFGPGTRLLVL.

V gene TRBV6-6 combines with J gene TRBJ1-5; no clear D. The germline V gene has CDR1 MNHNY and CDR2 SVGAGI (reference sequence). The CDR3 extends over 14 amino acids. V lost 3 bases to trimming and J lost 4 bases, with 10 bases between them. The CDR3 coding sequence is TGTGCCAGCAGTTATTCGGACGGAAATCAGCCCCAGCATTTT. Encoded protein: CASSYSDGNQPQHF.

This chain connects TRBV5-4 to TRBJ1-1; 9 bases fit TRBD1. CDR1 is SGHNT and CDR2 is YYREEE in the germline V gene (reference sequence). Losses at the gene ends were 0 bases for V and 0 bases for J; bases not matched to a gene: 3. CDR3 length: 16 amino acids. The DNA for the CDR3 is TGTGCCAGCAGCTTGGGGGGACAGGGACTGAACACTGAAGCTTTCTTT. Translating it yields CASSLGGQGLNTEAFF.

This clone was seen only once. V is TRBV10-3 and J is TRBJ1-1; D gene uncertain. The germline CDR1 and CDR2 sequences are ENHRY and SYGVKD. The CDR3 has 13 amino acids. V lost 2 bases to trimming and J lost 0 bases, with 4 bases between them. This chain's CDR3 is CAISESVNTEAFF. The CDR3 DNA reads TGTGCCATCAGTGAGAGCGTGAACACTGAAGCTTTCTTT.

The J gene is TRBJ2-3, the V gene TRBV11-3; 7 nucleotides align to TRBD2. V trimming: 0 bases; J trimming: 0 bases; junction bases outside the gene matches: 6. CDR1 is SGHNT, CDR2 YENEEA, per germline. The CDR3 sequence is 17 residues long. The CDR3 region is CASSLDRGEPSTDTQYF. CDR3 in DNA: TGTGCCAGCAGCTTAGATCGGGGGGAGCCTAGCACAGATACGCAGTATTTT. Filled out from reference TRBV11-3 and TRBJ2-3, the complete variable domain reads EAGVVQSPRYKIIEKKQPVAFWCNPISGHNTLYWYLQNLGQGPELLIRYENEEAVDDSQLPKDRFSAERLKGVDSTLKIQPAELGDSAVYLCASSLDRGEPSTDTQYFGPGTRLTVL.

The chain combines TRBV2 with TRBJ2-2; D perhaps matches TRBD1 (7 bases). V lost 0 bases to trimming and J lost 6 bases, with 14 bases between them. CDR1 and CDR2 (germline): SNHLY, FYNNEI. The CDR3 totals 16 residues. The CDR3 region is CASSEALLRGAGELFF. The CDR3, as DNA: TGTGCCAGCAGTGAAGCGCTTCTCAGGGGGGCCGGGGAGCTGTTTTTT.

V and J are TRBV27 and TRBJ2-7; perhaps TRBD2 as D (5 bases). This CDR3 is built from 17 residues. Between the trimmed V and J ends, which lost 1 base and 0 bases, there was a span of 16 bases. Germline CDR1 is MNHEY and CDR2 is SMNVEV (reference sequence). Here the CDR3 reads CASSLFRLASSSYEQYF. The CDR3, as DNA: TGTGCCAGCAGTTTATTTCGTCTAGCCTCGAGCTCCTACGAGCAGTACTTC.

This clone was seen more than once but under ten times. The chain joins TRBV7-9 to TRBJ2-5; perhaps TRBD2 as D (6 bases). In germline, CDR1 is SEHNR, CDR2 FQNEAQ (reference sequence). The CDR3 runs 16 residues. V was pared by 5 bases and J by 0 bases, with 16 bases between. The DNA of the CDR3 is TGTGCCAGCAGCCCCCTCGGGAGAGGGAACCAAGAGACCCAGTACTTC. Translating it yields CASSPLGRGNQETQYF.

The chain carries TRBV4-1 and TRBJ2-1; a weak D match, TRBD2 (7 bases). V was shortened by 1 base and J by 0 bases, with 13 bases between the two germline ends. Germline V gene sequence: CDR1 MGHRA, CDR2 YSYEKL. CDR3 length: 17 amino acids. The CDR3 DNA sequence: TGCGCCAGCAGCCAAGTAAGGGGGAGGGGCTCCTACAATGAGCAGTTCTTC. This encodes CASSQVRGRGSYNEQFF.

The chain couples TRBV6-6 to TRBJ2-6; 7 bases align to TRBD2. The trim removed 8 bases at V and 0 bases at J, leaving 1 base unmatched. Germline V gives CDR1 MNHNY, CDR2 SVGAGI (reference sequence). This CDR3 is 14 amino acids long. The chain's CDR3 is CASRTSSGANVLTF. The CDR3 nucleotides read TGTGCCAGCCGGACTAGCTCTGGGGCCAACGTCCTGACTTTC.

The CDR3 DNA sequence: TGTGCCAGCTCACCACCGAGGCCAGGGGGCGCTTGGTTAACAGATACGCAGTATTTT. Residues: CASSPPRPGGAWLTDTQYF. V and J are TRBV18 and TRBJ2-3; 8 positions match TRBD1. The CDR3 sequence is 19 residues long. Germline-derived CDR1 and CDR2 are KGHSH and LQKENI. With V trimmed by 0 bases and J by 3 bases, 14 bases remained unmatched.

The chain recombines TRBV6-1 with TRBJ1-5; D possibly corresponds to TRBD1 (6 bases). V shed 1 base and J shed 4 bases, with 8 bases lying between them. Germline values: CDR1 MNHNS, CDR2 SASEGT. The CDR3 runs 14 residues. CDR3 region: CASSEGGGNQPQHF. CDR3 sequence (DNA): TGTGCCAGCAGTGAAGGAGGGGGAAATCAGCCCCAGCATTTT.

This sequence joins TRBV5-1 and TRBJ1-1, with 9 nucleotides matching TRBD1. Germline V lookup: CDR1 SGHRS, CDR2 YFSETQ. The CDR3 loop spans 19 amino acids. V shed 0 bases, J shed 0 bases, and the junction held 12 bases outside the gene matches. The CDR3 protein is CASSLAMMGDRVVNTEAFF. DNA for the CDR3: TGCGCCAGCAGCTTGGCAATGATGGGGGACAGGGTGGTGAACACTGAAGCTTTCTTT.

The chain uses TRBV19 and TRBJ2-2; maybe TRBD2 (5 bases). Germline V gene sequence: CDR1 LNHDA, CDR2 SQIVND (reference sequence). CDR3 length: 12 residues. The V gene lost 5 bases and the J gene lost 5 bases, with 6 bases spanning the gap. CDR3 protein: CASSPGTGELFF. CDR3 DNA sequence: TGTGCCAGTAGTCCGGGAACCGGGGAGCTGTTTTTT. Full variable domain (rest looked up from reference TRBV19 and TRBJ2-2): DGGITQSPKYLFRKEGQNVTLSCEQNLNHDAMYWYRQDPGQGLRLIYYSQIVNDFQKGDIAEGYSVSREKKESFPLTVTSAQKNPTAFYLCASSPGTGELFFGEGSRLTVL.

In this sample, this clone turned up once. V gene TRBV11-1 combines with J gene TRBJ1-1, with D uncertain. Trimming left V 5 bases short and J 0 bases short, with 10 bases between. Germline lookup yields CDR1 SGHAT and CDR2 FQDESV (reference sequence). The CDR3 loop spans 14 amino acids. In DNA, the CDR3 is TGTGCCAGCAGCCGTGACATAATGAACACTGAAGCTTTCTTT. Protein: CASSRDIMNTEAFF. Based on the CDR3 plus reference TRBV11-1 and TRBJ1-1, the full variable domain is EAEVAQSPRYKITEKSQAVAFWCDPISGHATLYWYRQILGQGPELLVQFQDESVVDDSQLPKDRFSAERLKGVDSTLKIQPAELGDSAMYLCASSRDIMNTEAFFGQGTRLTVV.

The chain employs TRBV6-5 and TRBJ1-4, with D possibly TRBD1 on 5 matching bases. Trimming took off 3 bases at V and 2 bases at J, with 10 bases between the two ends. This CDR3 region has 15 residues. Germline CDR1 MNHEY, CDR2 SVGAGI. The CDR3 region has the DNA TGTGCCAGCAGTTATAGGGGACTCACTAATGAAAAACTGTTTTTT. Translating gives CASSYRGLTNEKLFF.

The chain has TRBV7-9 and TRBJ1-5, with D possibly being TRBD1 (5 bases). Trimming removed 5 bases at V and 5 bases at J, with 25 bases between. The CDR3 consists of 18 residues. The germline gives CDR1 SEHNR, CDR2 FQNEAQ (reference sequence). The CDR3 coding sequence is TGTGCCAGCAGCGGAGTGGGGGGAATAACACCCCGGGATCAGCCCCAGCATTTT. Translating gives CASSGVGGITPRDQPQHF.

This clone was seen a few times. The chain carries TRBV7-9 and TRBJ1-1; D is perhaps TRBD1 (5 bases). In germline, CDR1 is SEHNR, CDR2 FQNEAQ (reference sequence). Deletions cut 3 bases from V and 3 bases from J, with 11 bases between. The CDR3 loop spans 14 amino acids. Written as DNA, the CDR3 is TGTGCCAGCAGCTTGAGGGGAATGGACACTGAAGCTTTCTTT. It yields the protein CASSLRGMDTEAFF.

J is TRBJ1-4 and V is TRBV5-5; D is possibly TRBD1 (5 bases). In germline, CDR1 is SGHKS, CDR2 YYEKEE (reference sequence). The V end was cut by 0 bases, the J end by 4 bases, with 16 bases between. The CDR3 is 17 residues long. The CDR3 spells CASSLGPVGAVNEKLFF. The CDR3 DNA reads TGTGCCAGCAGCTTGGGGCCAGTTGGGGCGGTTAATGAAAAACTGTTTTTT.

The V and J genes are TRBV6-5 and TRBJ1-2, with 8 positions matching TRBD1. CDR1 MNHEY and CDR2 SVGAGI come from the germline V gene. J gave up 4 bases and V 6 bases, and 7 bases lay outside the gene matches. The length of the CDR3 is 14 residues. The CDR3 region has the DNA TGTGCCAGCAGCCCCAGCGGACAGGGCTATGGCTACACCTTC. Translating gives CASSPSGQGYGYTF.